The sequence of this T cell receptor beta chain was determined in a study of T cells in Graves' hyperthyroidism and ophthalmopathy (dated by TCRdb to 2018 to 2020). With respect to the entire study: Peripheral blood was collected at initial diagnosis, before any treatment. A discovery cohort of about a hundred patients, roughly 45 with Graves' ophthalmopathy and approximately 55 with stable Graves' hyperthyroidism, was used to find distinguishing TCR V-J signatures. Prospective prediction of ophthalmopathy was tested in an independent validation cohort of 18 to 20 hyperthyroidism patients and 17 patients who later progressed to ophthalmopathy. For training and testing, the 100 or so patients in the discovery cohort were randomly divided in a 7:3 ratio. In addition, the study compared T-cell repertoires in thyroid tissue and in blood from five to seven Graves' hyperthyroidism patients. Once sampling was done, hyperthyroidism patients were given methimazole at a starting dose of 30 mg daily, whereas ophthalmopathy patients were given high-dose intravenous methylprednisolone. TCR Vbeta CDR3 sequencing of some 140 peripheral blood samples (approximately 44 ophthalmopathy, roughly 74 hyperthyroidism and roughly 17 progressor patients) is reported in the paper. Points the paper makes about the study in general: No statistical method was used to set the sample size in advance, and investigators knew the group allocation. Most expanded thyroid clonotypes (frequency above 0.001) were also found in blood, which suggests that blood repertoires may mirror thyroid immune responses. In validation, the model predicted progression to ophthalmopathy with just under 71% sensitivity and 72.22% specificity, a median of roughly seven months before onset. A model built on a 13 V-J signature distinguished ophthalmopathy from stable hyperthyroidism, reaching about 89% sensitivity and around 81% specificity in cross-validation and 80%/75% in testing.

Stable Graves' hyperthyroidism was defined as no progression to ophthalmopathy during 18 months of follow-up. Hyperthyroidism patients were newly diagnosed, had a disease duration of under 2 months, and were aged 18 to 65 years. Exclusion was applied to patients with uncontrolled infections, other autoimmune diseases, pregnancy or lactation. Clinical symptoms, serum thyroxine and TRAb, thyroid ultrasound, and orbital computed tomography formed the basis for the diagnoses. Ficoll-Paque density gradient centrifugation was used to isolate PBMCs from 9.5 to 10 ml of fresh peripheral blood. Total RNA was extracted using Trizol reagent, and RNA quality was assessed on an Agilent 2100 Bioanalyzer. This clonotype was seen a handful of times. Its specific antigen is unknown. No base quality values were provided; no much bigger clone lies one nucleotide off. TCR beta CDR3 regions were amplified from RNA transcripts. For the first round of RT-PCR on the TCR CDR3, the HTBI primer set was used together with the Qiagen OneStep RT-PCR kit. Libraries were constructed in a second round of multiplex PCR, after which size selection and purification were performed. Paired-end sequencing of the libraries was performed with 100 bp reads on an Illumina HiSeq2000. Regarding the original processing steps: SOAPnuke was used to process the raw data, throwing out any read that contained adapters or uncalled bases, had a mean Phred below 15, or lacked an exact constant-primer or identifier match. High-quality paired reads were merged using COPE v1.2.5, and each unique nucleotide sequence was defined as a clonotype. Clonotypes were aligned to IMGT TRBV, TRBD and TRBJ reference segments using MiTCR v1.1. The analysis included only V-J combinations with a frequency above 0.0001, which together covered around 99% of the repertoires. A TCS score was defined as the ratio of F50 (clonal expansion) to E x V (chaos), with BLOSUM62-based TCRdist applied between CDR3 peptides within each V-J. Welch's t-statistics and random forest reduced around 510 V-J features to 13, which were used in a naive Bayes classifier (R e1071). TCRdb reanalyzed the raw reads on its own, using fastp at Q25 for trimming and MiXCR for clone calling, and kept in-frame beta chains. Entries that share a CDR3 protein sequence are merged under the most common genes and DNA. The V and J calls were not made by the authors but by TCRdb's processing. The sample data list about 320,000 distinct CDR3 sequences, and about 15% of these were observed just once. Of the sample, around 35% is held by the ten largest clones.

Sequencing was carried out using blood. This clonotype was sampled from a man aged 25 to 40 with Graves' hyperthyroidism.

The DNA sequence follows: TGCGCCAGCAGCGGGGGGACTAGCGGGATGGGTGAGCAGTTCTTC. Translated, this gives CASSGGTSGMGEQFF. Recombination joined TRBV5-1 with TRBJ2-1, with 13 bases aligning to TRBD2. Taken from cysteine to phenylalanine, the CDR3 has 15 residues. Kept here is only the CDR3 DNA, which spans 45 bases and is read in frame from base 1. The V end gives up 4 bases and the J end 9 bases, leaving 7 bases in the junction not matched to a gene. From a lookup of the germline V gene, CDR1 and CDR2 are SGHRS and YFSETQ.